This TCR beta chain was captured in a study of CD8 T cells in Susac syndrome (dated by TCRdb to the late 2010s). For the study in its entirety: The study used repertoire sequencing to test whether antigen drove CD8+ T cell activation and differentiation in Susac syndrome. CD8+ T cell repertoire clonality was compared between about a dozen healthy donors, approximately 14 Susac syndrome patients and around 15 multiple sclerosis patients. The full study reports these points: The number of individuals in the TCR sequencing and HLA analysis was recognized as being relatively small.

RNA was extracted using the RNeasy kit, and about 0.5 to 1 ug of the RNA was reverse transcribed with random hexamers. The immunoSEQ multiplex PCR assay, which covers 54 Vbeta and 13 Jbeta segments, was used to amplify TCR beta CDR3 regions. PCR amplification bias was corrected using a synthetic template baseline for primer optimization and computational correction. In the authors' own workflow: Reads were annotated to V, D and J genes according to IMGT and were analyzed with immunoSEQ Analyzer, with only productive sequences retained. To calculate clonality, Shannon entropy was normalized by log2 of the number of productive unique sequences and then subtracted from one. For each patient and control, public and private clones were evaluated among the 100 most prevalent clones. A clone was defined as Susac-specific if it was absent from the healthy and MS cohorts, from around 960 published viral clones and from other ImmuneACCESS disease sequences. Using fastp at Q25 and MiXCR, TCRdb reprocessed the public reads and kept productive beta chains. Rows are unified per CDR3 protein, each entry keeping the most common DNA and genes. The V and J calls were not made by the authors but by TCRdb's processing. Across this sample there are about 430,000 distinct CDR3 sequences, with 85% seen only once. The ten largest clones capture roughly 0.11% of the sample.

Worth noting for this clonotype: Its antigen remains unidentified. No base qualities exist here, and no much larger clone lies one base off it.

High-throughput TCR beta sequencing profiled peripheral blood CD8+ and CD4+ T cells from healthy donors, Susac syndrome patients and multiple sclerosis patients. The multiple sclerosis controls were treatment-naive patients whose relapsing-remitting disease, either stable or active, fulfilled the revised McDonald criteria. Bulk CD8+ and CD4+ T cells were purified by magnetic negative isolation, whereas CD8+ TEMRA cells were enriched by FACS. Blood was drawn into EDTA tubes, processed within 24 hours, and PBMCs were isolated by density gradient centrifugation. PBMCs intended for TCR sequencing were cryopreserved in liquid nitrogen and were subsequently thawed in a 37 degrees C water bath. The sorted or isolated CD4+, CD8+ and CD8+ TEMRA cells had a purity of 90% or higher. The sample comprised CD8+ T cells from PBMCs. The receptor was isolated from a human donor with multiple sclerosis.

The sequence in DNA is TGTGCCAGCAGTGAAGGTTTAGGGGGCCCTGAAGCTTTCTTT. This is translated as CASSEGLGGPEAFF. The V and J genes are TRBV6-1 and TRBJ1-1, and 7 junction bases match TRBD1. Unmatched junction bases come to 5, with V trimmed by 1 base and J by 6 bases. Inclusive of the bounding cysteine and phenylalanine, the CDR3 is 14 residues long. Here the CDR3 DNA is all that survives: 42 bases in frame from base 1. CDR1 and CDR2 are drawn from the germline V gene: MNHNS, SASEGT.